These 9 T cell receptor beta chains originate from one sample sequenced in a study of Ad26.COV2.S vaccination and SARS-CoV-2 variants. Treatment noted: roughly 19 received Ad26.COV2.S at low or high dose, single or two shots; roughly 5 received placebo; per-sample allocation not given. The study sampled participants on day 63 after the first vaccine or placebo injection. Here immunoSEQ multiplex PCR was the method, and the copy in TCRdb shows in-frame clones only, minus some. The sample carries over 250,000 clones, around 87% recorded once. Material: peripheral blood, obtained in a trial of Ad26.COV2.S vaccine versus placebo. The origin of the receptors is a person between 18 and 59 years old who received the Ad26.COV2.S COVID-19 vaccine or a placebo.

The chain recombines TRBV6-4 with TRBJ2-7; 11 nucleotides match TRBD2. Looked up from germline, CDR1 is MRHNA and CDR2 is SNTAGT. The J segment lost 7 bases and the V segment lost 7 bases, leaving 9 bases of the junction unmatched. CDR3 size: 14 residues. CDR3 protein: CASKATGTSGEQYF. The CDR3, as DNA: TGTGCCAGCAAGGCTACTGGGACTAGCGGTGAGCAGTACTTC.

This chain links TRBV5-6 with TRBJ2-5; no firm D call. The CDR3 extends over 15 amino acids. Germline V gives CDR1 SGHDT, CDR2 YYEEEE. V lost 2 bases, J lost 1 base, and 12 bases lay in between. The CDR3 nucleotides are TGTGCCAGCAGCTTCGGCAGCCTTACCCAAGAGACCCAGTACTTC. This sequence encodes CASSFGSLTQETQYF.

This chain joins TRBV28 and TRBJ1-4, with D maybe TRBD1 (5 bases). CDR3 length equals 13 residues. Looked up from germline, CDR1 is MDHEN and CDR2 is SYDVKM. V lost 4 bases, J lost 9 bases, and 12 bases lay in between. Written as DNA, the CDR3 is TGTGCCAGCAGTTCATCTGACAGTCAAAAACTGTTTTTT. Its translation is CASSSSDSQKLFF. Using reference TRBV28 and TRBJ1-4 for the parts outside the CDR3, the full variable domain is DVKVTQSSRYLVKRTGEKVFLECVQDMDHENMFWYRQDPGLGLRLIYFSYDVKMKEKGDIPEGYSVSREKKERFSLILESASTNQTSMYLCASSSSDSQKLFFGSGTQLSVL.

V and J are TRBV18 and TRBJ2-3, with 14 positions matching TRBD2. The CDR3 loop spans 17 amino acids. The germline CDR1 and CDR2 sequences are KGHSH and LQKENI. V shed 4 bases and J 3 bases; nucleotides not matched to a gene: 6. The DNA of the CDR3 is TGTGCCAGCTCACGGGGACTAGCGGGAGTTGAGACAGATACGCAGTATTTT. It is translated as CASSRGLAGVETDTQYF.

CDR3 protein: CASSLTLGTPYNEQFF. In DNA, the CDR3 is TGTGCCAGCAGCTTGACCCTCGGGACTCCCTACAATGAGCAGTTCTTC. This chain links TRBV7-3 with TRBJ2-1; perhaps TRBD2 as D (6 bases). The CDR3 runs to 16 residues. The V gene lost 3 bases and the J gene lost 2 bases, with 14 bases spanning the gap. Germline V gives CDR1 SGHTA, CDR2 FQGTGA.

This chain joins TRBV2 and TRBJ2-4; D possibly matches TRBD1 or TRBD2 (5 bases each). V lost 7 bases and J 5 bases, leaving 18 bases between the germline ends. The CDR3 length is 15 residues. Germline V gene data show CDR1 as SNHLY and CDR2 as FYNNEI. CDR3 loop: CASIRGEPPQNIQYF. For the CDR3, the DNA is TGTGCCAGCATTAGAGGGGAACCCCCTCAAAACATTCAGTACTTC.

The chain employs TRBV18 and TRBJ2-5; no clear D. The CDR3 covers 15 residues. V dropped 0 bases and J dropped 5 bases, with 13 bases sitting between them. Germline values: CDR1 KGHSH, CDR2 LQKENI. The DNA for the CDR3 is TGTGCCAGCTCACCACCGTCGGTTGTCCGGGAGACCCAGTACTTC. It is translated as CASSPPSVVRETQYF.

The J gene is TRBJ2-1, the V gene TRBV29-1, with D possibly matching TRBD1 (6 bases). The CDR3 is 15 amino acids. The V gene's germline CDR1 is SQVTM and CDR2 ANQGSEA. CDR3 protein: CSAQGAAPSYNEQFF. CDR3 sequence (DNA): TGCAGTGCACAGGGAGCGGCCCCCTCCTACAATGAGCAGTTCTTC.

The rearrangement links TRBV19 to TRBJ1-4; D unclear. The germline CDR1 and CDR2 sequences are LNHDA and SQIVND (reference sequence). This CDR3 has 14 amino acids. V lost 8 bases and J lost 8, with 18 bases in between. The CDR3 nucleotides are TGTGCCAGTTATAACCTTAATACGAAGGAAAAACTGTTTTTT. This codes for CASYNLNTKEKLFF.